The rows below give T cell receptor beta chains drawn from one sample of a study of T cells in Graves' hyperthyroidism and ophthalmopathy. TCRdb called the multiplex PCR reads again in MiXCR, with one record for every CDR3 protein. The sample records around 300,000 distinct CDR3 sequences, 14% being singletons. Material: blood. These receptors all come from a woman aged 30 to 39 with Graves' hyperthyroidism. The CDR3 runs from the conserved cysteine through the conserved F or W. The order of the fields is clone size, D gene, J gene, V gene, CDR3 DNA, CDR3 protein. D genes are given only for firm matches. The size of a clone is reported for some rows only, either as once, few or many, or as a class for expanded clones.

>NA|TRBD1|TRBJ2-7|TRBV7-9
TGTGCCAGCAGCTTCGGTCACGGACAGGGTTCCTACGAGCAGTACTTC
CASSFGHGQGSYEQYF
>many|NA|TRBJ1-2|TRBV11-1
TGTGCCAGCAGCTTGCACAGGGATGAGGGCTACACCTTC
CASSLHRDEGYTF
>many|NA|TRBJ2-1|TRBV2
TGTGCCAGCAGTCTAGAGGACAATGAGCAGTTCTTC
CASSLEDNEQFF
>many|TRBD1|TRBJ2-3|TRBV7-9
TGTGCCAGCAGTTATCACGGGACAGGGTTTTCAGATACGCAGTATTTT
CASSYHGTGFSDTQYF
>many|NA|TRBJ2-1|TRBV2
TGTGCCAGCAGACCGACAGCTTTTAATGAGCAGTTCTTC
CASRPTAFNEQFF
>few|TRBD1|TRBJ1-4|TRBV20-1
TGCAGTGCCGCTGACAGGGGCAGTGAAAAACTGTTTTTT
CSAADRGSEKLFF
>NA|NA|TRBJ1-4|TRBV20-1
TGCAGTGCTAGGCGACAAAGAGGCGAAAAACTGTTTTTT
CSARRQRGEKLFF
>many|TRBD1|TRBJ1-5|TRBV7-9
TGTGCCAGCAGCCGGACAGGGGCGAATCAGCCCCAGCATTTT
CASSRTGANQPQHF
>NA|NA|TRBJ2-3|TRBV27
TGTGCCAGCAGTTTGAGTCGCCCAGATACGCAGTATTTT
CASSLSRPDTQYF
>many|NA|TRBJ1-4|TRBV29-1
TGCAGCGCCTACAGTGCAACTAATGAAAAACTGTTTTTT
CSAYSATNEKLFF
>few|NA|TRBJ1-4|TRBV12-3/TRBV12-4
TGTGCCAGCAGCTACAGGGTTCGGGAACTGTTTTTT
CASSYRVRELFF
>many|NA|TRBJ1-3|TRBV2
TGTGCCAGCAGCCAAGGTCCGGGTATACGGAGCGGAAACACCATATATTTT
CASSQGPGIRSGNTIYF
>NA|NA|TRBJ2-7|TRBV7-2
TGTGCCAGCAGCTCACTAGGCGGGCCCTACGAGCAGTACTTC
CASSSLGGPYEQYF
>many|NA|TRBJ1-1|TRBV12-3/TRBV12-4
TGTGCCAGCAGCGCCGGCCCTTTGGGCACTGAAGCTTTCTTT
CASSAGPLGTEAFF
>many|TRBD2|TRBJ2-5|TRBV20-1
TGCAGCGGGGAGGGCCGGGAGACCCAGTACTTC
CSGEGRETQYF
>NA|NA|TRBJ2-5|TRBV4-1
TGCGCCAGCAGCCAAGAGCTGGCTTGGGGGCAGACCCAGTACTTC
CASSQELAWGQTQYF
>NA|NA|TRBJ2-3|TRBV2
TGTGCCAGCAGTCCCGGGGCATCTAGCACAGATACGCAGTATTTT
CASSPGASSTDTQYF
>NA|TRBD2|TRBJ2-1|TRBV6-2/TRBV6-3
TGTGCCAGCAGTTACGGTATAGCGGGAGGTAGCCATGAGCAGTTCTTC
CASSYGIAGGSHEQFF
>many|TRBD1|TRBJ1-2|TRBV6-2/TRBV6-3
TGTGCCAGCAGTGGGACAGCCACCCATGGCTACACCTTC
CASSGTATHGYTF
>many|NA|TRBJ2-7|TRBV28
TGTGCCAGCAGTTTACTTTCACAGGATTCCTACGAGCAGTACTTC
CASSLLSQDSYEQYF
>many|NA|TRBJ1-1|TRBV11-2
TGTGCCAGCAGCCCTCGGGGGGACACTGAAGCTTTCTTT
CASSPRGDTEAFF
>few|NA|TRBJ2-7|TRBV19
TGTGCCAGTAGTATGGGCAGGGTAGGCTACGAGCAGTACTTC
CASSMGRVGYEQYF
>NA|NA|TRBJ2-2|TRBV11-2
TGTGCCAGCAGCTTAGATCTTGAAAAAACCGGGGAGCTGTTTTTT
CASSLDLEKTGELFF
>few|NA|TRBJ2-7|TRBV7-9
TGTGCCAGCAGCGACCCTAGGGGATCCGACGAGCAGTACTTC
CASSDPRGSDEQYF
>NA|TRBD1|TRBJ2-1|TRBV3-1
TGTGCCAGCAGTTACCCCGGACAGGGTGAGCAGTTCTTC
CASSYPGQGEQFF
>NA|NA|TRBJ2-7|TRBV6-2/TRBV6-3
TGTGCCAGCACCAAAGCCCCGGTATCCTACGAGCGGTACTTC
CASTKAPVSYERYF
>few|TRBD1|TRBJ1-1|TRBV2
TGTGCCAGCAGGGTAGCCCGGGACAGGGGGTTGGACACTGAAGCTTTCTTT
CASRVARDRGLDTEAFF
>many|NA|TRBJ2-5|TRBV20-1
TGCAGTGCTAGGGACTCCGGTGGGACCCAGTACTTC
CSARDSGGTQYF
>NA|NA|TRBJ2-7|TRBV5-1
TGCGCCAGCAGCTTGGGACTTAGTGAGAGCTCCGAGCAGTACTTC
CASSLGLSESSEQYF
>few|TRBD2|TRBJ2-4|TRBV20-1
TGCAGTGCCCGTGGAAGCGGGAGCGACATTCAGTACTTC
CSARGSGSDIQYF
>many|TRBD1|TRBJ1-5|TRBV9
TGTGCCAGCAGCGCAGGGGGAAATCAGCCCCAGCATTTT
CASSAGGNQPQHF
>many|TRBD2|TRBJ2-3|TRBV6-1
TGTGCCAGCAGTGAACTAGCGGGAGAGGCAGATACGCAGTATTTT
CASSELAGEADTQYF
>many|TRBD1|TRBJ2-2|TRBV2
TGTGCCAGCAGCTGGAACAGGGGCACCGGGGAGCTGTTTTTT
CASSWNRGTGELFF
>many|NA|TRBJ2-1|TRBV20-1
TGCAGTGCTAGAGATCCGCAGGGGTTTAGGAATGAGCAGTTCTTC
CSARDPQGFRNEQFF
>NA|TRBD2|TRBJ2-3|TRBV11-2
TGTGCCAGCAGTCGATTTGCGGGAGCTGGAGATACGCAGTATTTT
CASSRFAGAGDTQYF
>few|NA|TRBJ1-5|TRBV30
TGTGCCTGGAGTCGCGGGGTAATTCGGGACAATCAGCCCCAGCATTTT
CAWSRGVIRDNQPQHF
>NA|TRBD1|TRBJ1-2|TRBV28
TGTGCCAGCAGTCGAACGGCGGCCGGGACAGGGCCGGGCTATGGCTACACCTTC
CASSRTAAGTGPGYGYTF
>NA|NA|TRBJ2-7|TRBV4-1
TGCGCCAGCAGCCAGTACCTGATGGGGTCTAGCTCCTACGAGCAGTACTTC
CASSQYLMGSSSYEQYF
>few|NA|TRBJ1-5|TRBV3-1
TGTGCCAGCAGCCAATGGGTTGATCAGCCCCAGCATTTT
CASSQWVDQPQHF
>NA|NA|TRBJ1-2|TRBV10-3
TGTGCCATCAGTGAACCAACCGTAGGGGGCTACACCTTC
CAISEPTVGGYTF
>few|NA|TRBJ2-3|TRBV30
TGTGCCTGGAGTGTACTCAGGTGGACAGATACGCAGTATTTT
CAWSVLRWTDTQYF
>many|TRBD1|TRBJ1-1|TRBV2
TGTGCCAGCGTTAAAGAGGGACAGCCGAACACTGAAGCTTTCTTT
CASVKEGQPNTEAFF
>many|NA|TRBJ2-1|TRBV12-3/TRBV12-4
TGTGCCAGCAGTTTTTCTGCCGGGGAGCAGTTCTTC
CASSFSAGEQFF
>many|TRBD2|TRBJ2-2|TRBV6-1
TGTGCCAGCAGCCGTGGGAGACTAGCGGGAATGGAGCTGTTTTTT
CASSRGRLAGMELFF
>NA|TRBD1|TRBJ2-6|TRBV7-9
TGTGCCAGCAGCCCCAAGACAGGGGTCGGGGCCAACGTCCTGACTTTC
CASSPKTGVGANVLTF
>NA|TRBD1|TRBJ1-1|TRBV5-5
TGTGCCAGCAGCTTATACGGGACAGGGAACACTGAAGCTTTCTTT
CASSLYGTGNTEAFF
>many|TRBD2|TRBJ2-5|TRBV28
TGTGCCAGCACGGGCGGCAGACTAGCGGGAAAGGAGACCCAGTACTTC
CASTGGRLAGKETQYF
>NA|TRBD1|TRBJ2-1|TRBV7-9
TGTGCCAGCAGCTCAAACAGGGGGGCGTTCGATGAGCAGTTCTTC
CASSSNRGAFDEQFF
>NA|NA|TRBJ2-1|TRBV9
TGTGCCAGCAGCGCGGGACGGAACTCCTACAATGAGCAGTTCTTC
CASSAGRNSYNEQFF
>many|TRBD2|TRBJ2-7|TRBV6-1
TGTGCCAGCAGGGCCGGGACTAGCGGACCCTACGAGCAGTACTTC
CASRAGTSGPYEQYF
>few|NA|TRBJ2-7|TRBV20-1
TGCAGTGCTAGAGATCAAATGGAGAAGTACGAGCAGTACTTC
CSARDQMEKYEQYF